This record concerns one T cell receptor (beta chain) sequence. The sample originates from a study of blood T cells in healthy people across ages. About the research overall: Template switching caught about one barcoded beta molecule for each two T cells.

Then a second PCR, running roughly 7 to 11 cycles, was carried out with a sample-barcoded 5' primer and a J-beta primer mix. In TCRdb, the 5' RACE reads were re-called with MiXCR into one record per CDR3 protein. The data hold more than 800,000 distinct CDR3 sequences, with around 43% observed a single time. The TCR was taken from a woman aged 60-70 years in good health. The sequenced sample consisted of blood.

CDR3 sequence reads: CASRRLAGIYNEQFF. In DNA, the CDR3 is TGTGCCAGCCGCCGACTAGCGGGAATCTACAATGAGCAGTTCTTC. The chain employs TRBV2 and TRBJ2-1; 11 bases are shared with TRBD2. The CDR3 covers 15 residues. J lost 3 bases, V lost 8 bases, and 6 bases had no gene match. CDR1 and CDR2 (germline): SNHLY, FYNNEI.